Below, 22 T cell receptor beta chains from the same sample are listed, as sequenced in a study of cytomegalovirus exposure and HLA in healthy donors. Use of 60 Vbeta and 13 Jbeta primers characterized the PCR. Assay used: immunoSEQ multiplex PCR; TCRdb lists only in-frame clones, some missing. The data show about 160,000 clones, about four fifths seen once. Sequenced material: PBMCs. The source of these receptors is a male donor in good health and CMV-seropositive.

The DNA for the CDR3 is TGTGCCAGTAATTTGAGACTAGGCACAGATACGCAGTATTTT. This sequence encodes CASNLRLGTDTQYF. The rearrangement uses TRBV19 and TRBJ2-3, with a possible D match to TRBD2 (6 bases). This CDR3 has 14 amino acids. Per the germline V gene, CDR1 is LNHDA and CDR2 is SQIVND (reference sequence). V lost 7 bases and J 1 base, leaving 12 bases between the germline ends.

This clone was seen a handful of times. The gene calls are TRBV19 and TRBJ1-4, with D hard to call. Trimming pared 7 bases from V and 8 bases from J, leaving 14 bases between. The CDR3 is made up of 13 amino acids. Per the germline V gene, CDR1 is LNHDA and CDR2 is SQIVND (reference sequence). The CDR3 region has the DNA TGTGCCAGTAAACCCACAAATGGCGAAAAACTGTTTTTT. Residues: CASKPTNGEKLFF.

As DNA, the CDR3 is TGTGCCAGCAGCCCTCGGACAGGGACTACTAACTATGGCTACACCTTC. It specifies CASSPRTGTTNYGYTF. The chain links TRBV7-8 to TRBJ1-2, with 8 bases fitting TRBD1. This CDR3 has 16 amino acids. From germline, CDR1 is SGHVS and CDR2 FQNEAQ. With V trimmed by 5 bases and J by 0 bases, 8 bases remained unmatched.

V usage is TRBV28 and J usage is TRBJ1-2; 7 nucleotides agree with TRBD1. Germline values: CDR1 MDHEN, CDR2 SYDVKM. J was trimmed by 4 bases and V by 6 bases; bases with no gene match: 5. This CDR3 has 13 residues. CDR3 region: CASSVTGTYGYTF. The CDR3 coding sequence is TGTGCCAGCAGCGTGACAGGGACCTATGGCTACACCTTC.

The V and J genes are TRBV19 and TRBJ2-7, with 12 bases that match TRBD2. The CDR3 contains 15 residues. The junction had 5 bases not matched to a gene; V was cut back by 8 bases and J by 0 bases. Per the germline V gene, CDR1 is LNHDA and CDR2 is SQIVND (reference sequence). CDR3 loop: CASAGLAGSSYEQYF. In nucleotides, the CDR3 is TGTGCCAGTGCCGGACTAGCGGGGAGCTCCTACGAGCAGTACTTC. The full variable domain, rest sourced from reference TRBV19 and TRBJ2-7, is DGGITQSPKYLFRKEGQNVTLSCEQNLNHDAMYWYRQDPGQGLRLIYYSQIVNDFQKGDIAEGYSVSREKKESFPLTVTSAQKNPTAFYLCASAGLAGSSYEQYFGPGTRLTVT.

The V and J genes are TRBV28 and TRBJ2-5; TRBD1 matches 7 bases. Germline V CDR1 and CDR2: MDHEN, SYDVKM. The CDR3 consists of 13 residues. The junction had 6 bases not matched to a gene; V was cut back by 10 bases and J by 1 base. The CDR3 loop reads CATTSGGQETQYF. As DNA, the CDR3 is TGTGCCACTACATCAGGGGGCCAAGAGACCCAGTACTTC.

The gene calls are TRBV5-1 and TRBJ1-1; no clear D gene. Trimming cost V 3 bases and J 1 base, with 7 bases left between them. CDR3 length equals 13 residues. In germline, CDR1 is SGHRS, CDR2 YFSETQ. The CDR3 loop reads CASSWETNTEAFF. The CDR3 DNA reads TGCGCCAGCAGCTGGGAGACGAACACTGAAGCTTTCTTT. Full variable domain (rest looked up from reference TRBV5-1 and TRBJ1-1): KAGVTQTPRYLIKTRGQQVTLSCSPISGHRSVSWYQQTPGQGLQFLFEYFSETQRNKGNFPGRFSGRQFSNSRSEMNVSTLELGDSALYLCASSWETNTEAFFGQGTRLTVV.

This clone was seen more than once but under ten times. The CDR3 spells CASSQLQGISYEQYF. CDR3 nucleotide sequence: TGTGCCAGCAGCCAACTGCAGGGTATCTCCTACGAGCAGTACTTC. The chain joins TRBV16 to TRBJ2-7; TRBD1 is a possible D gene (5 bases). V was trimmed by 2 bases and J by 0 bases, leaving 11 bases between them. CDR3 length: 15 residues. Germline CDR1 and CDR2: KGHSY and FQNENV.

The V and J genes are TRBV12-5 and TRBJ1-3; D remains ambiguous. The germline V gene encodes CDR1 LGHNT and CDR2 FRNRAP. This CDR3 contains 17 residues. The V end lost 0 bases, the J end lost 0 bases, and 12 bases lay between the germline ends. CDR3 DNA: TGTGCTAGTGGTTTGGTACTAGGTGGTGGCTCTGGAAACACCATATATTTT. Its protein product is CASGLVLGGGSGNTIYF. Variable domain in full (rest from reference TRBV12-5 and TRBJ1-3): DARVTQTPRHKVTEMGQEVTMRCQPILGHNTVFWYRQTMMQGLELLAYFRNRAPLDDSGMPKDRFSAEMPDATLATLKIQPSEPRDSAVYFCASGLVLGGGSGNTIYFGEGSWLTVV.

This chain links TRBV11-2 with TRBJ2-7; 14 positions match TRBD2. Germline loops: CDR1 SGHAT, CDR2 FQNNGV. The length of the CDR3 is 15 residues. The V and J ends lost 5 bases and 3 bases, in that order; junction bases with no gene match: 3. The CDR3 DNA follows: TGTGCCAGCAGCGTGGGACTAGCGGGAGACTACGAGCAGTACTTC. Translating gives CASSVGLAGDYEQYF. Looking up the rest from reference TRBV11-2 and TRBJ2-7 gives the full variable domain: EAGVAQSPRYKIIEKRQSVAFWCNPISGHATLYWYQQILGQGPKLLIQFQNNGVVDDSQLPKDRFSAERLKGVDSTLKIQPAKLEDSAVYLCASSVGLAGDYEQYFGPGTRLTVT.

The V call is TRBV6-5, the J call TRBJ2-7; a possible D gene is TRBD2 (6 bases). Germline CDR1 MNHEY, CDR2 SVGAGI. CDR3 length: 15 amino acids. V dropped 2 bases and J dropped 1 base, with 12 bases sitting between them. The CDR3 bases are TGTGCCAGCAGTTACGGTAGCGGTAGGTCCTACGAGCAGTACTTC. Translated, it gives CASSYGSGRSYEQYF.

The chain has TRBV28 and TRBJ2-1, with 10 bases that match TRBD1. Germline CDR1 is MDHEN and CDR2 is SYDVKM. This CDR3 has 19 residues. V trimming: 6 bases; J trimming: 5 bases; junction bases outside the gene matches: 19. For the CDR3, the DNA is TGTGCCAGCAGCACCTGGAGACCAGACGGGACAGGGGTCCACAATGAGCAGTTCTTC. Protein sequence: CASSTWRPDGTGVHNEQFF.

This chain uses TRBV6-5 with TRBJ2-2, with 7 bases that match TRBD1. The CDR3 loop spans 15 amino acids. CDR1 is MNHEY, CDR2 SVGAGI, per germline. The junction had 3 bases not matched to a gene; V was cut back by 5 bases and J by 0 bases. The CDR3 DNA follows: TGTGCCAGCAGTCCCGGGACAGCGAACACCGGGGAGCTGTTTTTT. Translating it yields CASSPGTANTGELFF.

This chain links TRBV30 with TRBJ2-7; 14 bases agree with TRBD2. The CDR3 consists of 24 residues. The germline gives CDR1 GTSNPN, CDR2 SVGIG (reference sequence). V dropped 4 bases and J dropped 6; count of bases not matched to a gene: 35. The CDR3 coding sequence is TGTGCCTGGACTAGGTGGATCCCCGGGACAGGGTTTAGGGGGACTAGCGGGAGCCAAGTCGAGCAGTACTTC. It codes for CAWTRWIPGTGFRGTSGSQVEQYF.

The CDR3 nucleotides read TGTGCCAGCAGCTTTCGCCCGGGACTAGTTGGGGTTTTATCTGGGGAGCTGTTTTTT. This codes for CASSFRPGLVGVLSGELFF. This sequence joins TRBV7-8 and TRBJ2-2; 8 bases line up with TRBD2. The CDR3 loop spans 19 amino acids. Germline lookup yields CDR1 SGHVS and CDR2 FQNEAQ. V was clipped by 3 bases and J by 8 bases; unmatched bases: 20. Using reference TRBV7-8 and TRBJ2-2 for the parts outside the CDR3, the full variable domain is GAGVSQSPRYKVAKRGQDVALRCDPISGHVSLFWYQQALGQGPEFLTYFQNEAQLDKSGLPSDRFFAERPEGSVSTLKIQRTQQEDSAVYLCASSFRPGLVGVLSGELFFGEGSRLTVL.

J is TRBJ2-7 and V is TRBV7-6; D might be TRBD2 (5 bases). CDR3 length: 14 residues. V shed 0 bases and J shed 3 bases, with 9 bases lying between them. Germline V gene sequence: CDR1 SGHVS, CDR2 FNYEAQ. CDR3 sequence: CASSLAGESYEQYF. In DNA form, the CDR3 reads TGTGCCAGCAGCTTAGCGGGAGAGAGCTACGAGCAGTACTTC.

The CDR3 protein is CASSVQGGPFEQYF. The CDR3 DNA reads TGTGCCAGCAGTGTGCAGGGAGGTCCGTTCGAGCAGTACTTC. This rearrangement joins TRBV6-5 to TRBJ2-7; maybe TRBD2 (6 bases). Germline lookup yields CDR1 MNHEY and CDR2 SVGAGI. V was pared by 5 bases and J by 6 bases, with 17 bases between. CDR3 length: 14 amino acids.

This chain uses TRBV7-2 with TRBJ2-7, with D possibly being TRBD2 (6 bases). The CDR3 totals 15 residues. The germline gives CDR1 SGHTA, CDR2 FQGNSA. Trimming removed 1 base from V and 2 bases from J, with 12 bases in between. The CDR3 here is CASSLVSGGTYEQYF. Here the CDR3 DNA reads TGTGCCAGCAGCTTAGTGTCTGGGGGGACCTACGAGCAGTACTTC.

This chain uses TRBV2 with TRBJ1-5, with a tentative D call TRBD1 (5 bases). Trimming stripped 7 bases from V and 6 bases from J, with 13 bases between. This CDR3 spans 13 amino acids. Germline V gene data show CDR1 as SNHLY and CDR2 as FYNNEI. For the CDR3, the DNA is TGTGCCAGCAACAGCGGGAGGGGTCAGCCCCAGCATTTT. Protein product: CASNSGRGQPQHF.

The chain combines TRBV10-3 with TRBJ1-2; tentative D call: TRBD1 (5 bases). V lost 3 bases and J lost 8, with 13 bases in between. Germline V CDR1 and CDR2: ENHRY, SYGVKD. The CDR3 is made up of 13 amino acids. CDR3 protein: CAISDLDTTGYTF. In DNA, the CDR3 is TGTGCCATCAGTGACCTGGACACCACGGGCTACACCTTC.

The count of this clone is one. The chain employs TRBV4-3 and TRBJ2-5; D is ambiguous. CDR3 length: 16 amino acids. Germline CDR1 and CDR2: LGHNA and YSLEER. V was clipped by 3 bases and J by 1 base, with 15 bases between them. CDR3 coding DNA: TGCGCCAGCAGCCAGACCCCTCAAGCGCCCCAAGAGACCCAGTACTTC. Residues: CASSQTPQAPQETQYF.

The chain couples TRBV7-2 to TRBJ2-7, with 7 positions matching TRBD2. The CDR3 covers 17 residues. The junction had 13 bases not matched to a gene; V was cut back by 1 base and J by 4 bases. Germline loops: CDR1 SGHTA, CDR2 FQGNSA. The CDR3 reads CASSLDGPTAGLYEQYF. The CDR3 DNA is TGTGCCAGCAGCTTAGATGGCCCCACAGCGGGACTATACGAGCAGTACTTC.